The present T cell receptor (beta chain) was sequenced within a study of identical twins. Study-level findings and limits: Whereas memory repertoires showed no such difference, abundant cord blood beta clonotypes carried fewer insertions.

Template switching created a universal primer site, and the cDNA included unique molecular identifiers. From the 5' RACE reads, TCRdb called clonotypes with MiXCR, one entry per CDR3 protein. The data hold some 500,000 distinct CDR3 sequences, with over 8.5% observed a single time. CDR3 size: 14 residues. Germline V CDR1 and CDR2: MNHEY, SVGEGT. Trimming shortened V by 7 bases and J by 0 bases, and 12 bases separated the two germline ends. As concerns this clonotype: Its specificity is unknown.

This sample also appeared in a second study, on yellow fever vaccine responses in identical twins.

This receptor was obtained from a woman between 18 and 29 years old in good health. What was sequenced was PBMCs. The chain links TRBV6-2 or TRBV6-3 to TRBJ2-5; D is unresolved. CDR3 in amino acids: CASKRSRNQETQYF. The CDR3 nucleotides are TGTGCCAGCAAAAGGAGCAGAAACCAAGAGACCCAGTACTTC.